This passage covers 29 T cell receptor beta chains from one sample sequenced in a study of shared clonotypes between healthy human individuals. The method was immunoSEQ multiplex PCR; TCRdb's version includes in-frame clones alone and lacks a portion of them. The table has 2 million to 3 million clones, under 95% seen once. The sample comprised naive CD4+ T cells from PBMCs. Subset here: CD45RA+ positively selected. The source of these receptors is a man aged 18 to 29 in good health. Some clones in this sample may be carry-over from other donors' samples.

V is TRBV9 and J is TRBJ1-5; D not resolved. V dropped 0 bases and J dropped 6 bases, with 13 bases sitting between them. The CDR3 consists of 15 residues. Germline CDR1 and CDR2: SGDLS and YYNGEE. CDR3 sequence (DNA): TGTGCCAGCAGCGTAGACGGCAGAAGTGGTCAGCCCCAGCATTTT. Its translation: CASSVDGRSGQPQHF.

J is TRBJ2-7 and V is TRBV11-2; 10 bases match TRBD1. The CDR3 spans 16 residues. Trimming cost V 1 base and J 4 bases; bases outside gene matches: 7. Germline V gene data show CDR1 as SGHAT and CDR2 as FQNNGV. The CDR3 DNA reads TGTGCCAGCAGCTTAGTTGCGGGACAGGGGATGTACGAGCAGTACTTC. This codes for CASSLVAGQGMYEQYF.

The chain joins TRBV6-1 to TRBJ1-2, with D hard to call. The germline CDR1 and CDR2 sequences are MNHNS and SASEGT. The V gene lost 1 base and the J gene lost 3 bases, with 9 bases spanning the gap. This CDR3 has 14 residues. The CDR3 DNA reads as TGTGCCAGCAGTGAAGGGGAGGAGTACTATGGCTACACCTTC. This translates into CASSEGEEYYGYTF.

Of note for this clone: This CDR3 is also generated by other DNA sequences in the sample. This CDR3 reads CASSMGTGGYEQYF. The CDR3 bases are TGTGCCAGTAGTATGGGGACAGGAGGCTACGAGCAGTACTTC. V and J are TRBV19 and TRBJ2-7; 8 positions agree with TRBD1. Germline CDR1 LNHDA, CDR2 SQIVND (reference sequence). V shed 3 bases and J 3 bases; nucleotides not matched to a gene: 4. This CDR3 contains 14 residues.

This chain links TRBV7-9 with TRBJ1-5; possible D gene TRBD1, 6 bases. Germline V CDR1 and CDR2: SEHNR, FQNEAQ (reference sequence). Trimming removed 5 bases from V and 10 bases from J, with 12 bases in between. The CDR3 consists of 12 residues. The DNA of the CDR3 is TGTGCCAGCAGCCGGGGGGGGCCCCCCCAGCATTTT. It is translated as CASSRGGPPQHF.

The rearrangement links TRBV5-1 to TRBJ2-5, with D perhaps matching TRBD1 (6 bases). The V end was cut by 4 bases, the J end by 5 bases, with 9 bases between. This CDR3 has 12 residues. Germline assignment: CDR1 SGHRS and CDR2 YFSETQ. The CDR3 DNA follows: TGCGCCAGCAGCGGGACATTGGAGACCCAGTACTTC. It specifies CASSGTLETQYF.

V and J are TRBV7-2 and TRBJ2-3; D gene ambiguous. Germline lookup yields CDR1 SGHTA and CDR2 FQGNSA. The CDR3 has 13 amino acids. V gave up 2 bases and J gave up 2 bases, with 5 bases separating them. The CDR3 sequence: CASSLTPTDTQYF. The CDR3 region has the DNA TGTGCCAGCAGCTTAACCCCCACAGATACGCAGTATTTT.

The chain uses TRBV5-6 and TRBJ2-1; D might be TRBD2 (5 bases). Germline V CDR1 and CDR2: SGHDT, YYEEEE. The V and J ends lost 4 bases and 2 bases respectively, with 13 bases between them. This CDR3 comprises 15 residues. CDR3 in amino acids: CASSRGHSPYNEQFF. As DNA, the CDR3 is TGTGCCAGCAGCCGGGGTCATTCCCCCTACAATGAGCAGTTCTTC.

This chain connects TRBV4-3 to TRBJ2-5; 11 positions agree with TRBD2. This CDR3 contains 14 residues. Germline trimming cut 4 bases from V and 4 bases from J; bases unmatched to any gene: 2. Germline V gene sequence: CDR1 LGHNA, CDR2 YSLEER. In nucleotides, the CDR3 is TGCGCCAGCAGCCGAGGACTAGCGGGAGAGACCCAGTACTTC. Translated, it gives CASSRGLAGETQYF.

This clone was recorded once. The chain employs TRBV5-1 and TRBJ1-5; possibly TRBD1 for D (5 bases). V gave up 4 bases and J gave up 0 bases, with 8 bases separating them. Looked up from germline, CDR1 is SGHRS and CDR2 is YFSETQ. This CDR3 is built from 14 residues. CDR3 residues: CASSPGTSNQPQHF. The DNA of the CDR3 is TGCGCCAGCAGCCCTGGGACTAGCAATCAGCCCCAGCATTTT.

Points on this clone: The sample carries other DNA sequences with the same CDR3. V usage is TRBV27 and J usage is TRBJ2-3; 10 positions match TRBD1. The junction had 5 bases not matched to a gene; V was cut back by 5 bases and J by 3 bases. Germline V gene lookup returns CDR1 MNHEY and CDR2 SMNVEV (reference sequence). The CDR3 is 15 amino acids. CDR3 bases: TGTGCCAGCAGTCCCTGGACAGGGGGGACAGATACGCAGTATTTT. It codes for CASSPWTGGTDTQYF.

V is TRBV28 and J is TRBJ1-5; D unresolved. Germline V gene sequence: CDR1 MDHEN, CDR2 SYDVKM. The CDR3 is made up of 14 amino acids. V was shortened by 1 base and J by 2 bases, with 6 bases between the two germline ends. CDR3 amino acids: CASSLFVGNQPQHF. In DNA form, the CDR3 reads TGTGCCAGCAGTTTATTTGTGGGCAATCAGCCCCAGCATTTT.

The chain links TRBV19 to TRBJ2-7; D could derive from TRBD1 or TRBD2 (6 bases each). The germline gives CDR1 LNHDA, CDR2 SQIVND (reference sequence). This CDR3 is built from 13 residues. Trimming left V 3 bases short and J 4 bases short, with 10 bases between. In DNA form, the CDR3 reads TGTGCCAGTAGTATGGGGGGCCTGTACGAGCAGTACTTC. Translated: CASSMGGLYEQYF.

This chain joins TRBV7-9 and TRBJ2-5; D uncertain. The germline V gene has CDR1 SEHNR and CDR2 FQNEAQ (reference sequence). The V and J ends lost 2 bases and 5 bases respectively, with 9 bases between them. The CDR3 contains 13 residues. The CDR3 protein is CASSLRPLETQYF. The DNA of the CDR3 is TGTGCCAGCAGCTTAAGGCCCCTGGAGACCCAGTACTTC.

This sequence joins TRBV28 and TRBJ2-7; 7 bases line up with TRBD2. There are 15 residues in the CDR3. Germline V gene sequence: CDR1 MDHEN, CDR2 SYDVKM. The trim removed 3 bases at V and 2 bases at J, leaving 7 bases unmatched. The DNA for the CDR3 is TGTGCCAGCAGTTTTTTTAGCGGGCTTACCTACGAGCAGTACTTC. Amino acid sequence: CASSFFSGLTYEQYF.

This sequence joins TRBV9 and TRBJ2-5, with 7 nucleotides matching TRBD1. V lost 0 bases, J lost 2 bases, and 4 bases stayed unmatched. This CDR3 is 15 amino acids long. Germline V CDR1 and CDR2: SGDLS, YYNGEE. The CDR3 loop reads CASSVGHRGQETQYF. The CDR3 region has the DNA TGTGCCAGCAGCGTAGGACACAGGGGTCAAGAGACCCAGTACTTC.

The chain couples TRBV14 to TRBJ2-3, with D hard to call. The V gene's germline CDR1 is SGHDN and CDR2 FVKESK. The CDR3 contains 16 residues. The germline V and J ends were trimmed by 1 base and 6 bases, with 17 bases remaining between them. This chain's CDR3 is CASSQGRFPWADTQYF. Written as DNA, the CDR3 is TGTGCCAGCAGCCAAGGTCGGTTCCCCTGGGCGGATACGCAGTATTTT.

The chain employs TRBV27 and TRBJ1-1, with a possible D match to TRBD1 (6 bases). The CDR3 contains 14 residues. V lost 4 bases and J 13 bases, leaving 22 bases between the germline ends. In germline, CDR1 is MNHEY, CDR2 SMNVEV (reference sequence). The CDR3 protein is CASSSPDRPQFGFF. CDR3 DNA sequence: TGTGCCAGCAGTTCCCCAGACAGGCCCCAGTTCGGTTTCTTT.

This clone has just one count. This chain connects TRBV7-2 to TRBJ2-2; TRBD2 matches at 7 bases. CDR3 length: 13 residues. Germline V gives CDR1 SGHTA, CDR2 FQGNSA. The trim removed 0 bases at V and 9 bases at J, leaving 1 base unmatched. The CDR3 region is CASSLAGGWELFF. CDR3 sequence (DNA): TGTGCCAGCAGCTTAGCCGGGGGGTGGGAGCTGTTTTTT.

CDR3 in amino acids: CARDRGLKIEKLFF. The CDR3 coding sequence is TGTGCCAGGGACAGGGGGTTAAAGATTGAAAAACTGTTTTTT. The chain employs TRBV21-1 and TRBJ1-4; TRBD1, the table's D call, lacks a check against the DNA. TRBV21-1 is designated a pseudogene. The length of the CDR3 is 14 residues.

The rearrangement links TRBV6-1 to TRBJ1-1; a weak D match, TRBD1 (6 bases). The CDR3 totals 14 residues. CDR1 is MNHNS, CDR2 SASEGT, per germline. Trimming took 7 bases from V and 1 from J, leaving 13 bases between them. CDR3 loop: CASIKLQGNTEAFF. Here the CDR3 DNA reads TGTGCCAGCATTAAACTACAGGGGAACACTGAAGCTTTCTTT.

The rearrangement links TRBV5-1 to TRBJ2-1; TRBD2 is a possible D gene (5 bases). The CDR3 runs 16 residues. Trimming removed 3 bases at V and 3 bases at J, with 16 bases between. Germline CDR1 and CDR2: SGHRS and YFSETQ. In nucleotides, the CDR3 is TGCGCCAGCAGCTCCCTAGCCACACGAAACTACAATGAGCAGTTCTTC. It yields the protein CASSSLATRNYNEQFF.

In this sample, this clone turned up a few times. The chain carries TRBV10-3 and TRBJ2-7; 9 bases are shared with TRBD1. The V gene end was trimmed by 2 bases and the J gene end by 4 bases; junction bases not matched to a gene: 6. Germline V gene sequence: CDR1 ENHRY, CDR2 SYGVKD. There are 15 residues in the CDR3. CDR3 in amino acids: CAISEEGQGGYEQYF. The CDR3 nucleotides are TGTGCCATCAGTGAGGAGGGACAGGGAGGGTACGAGCAGTACTTC.

The V and J genes are TRBV4-2 and TRBJ2-1; 10 bases are a match to TRBD1. The CDR3 totals 15 residues. Trimming removed 4 bases from V and 7 bases from J; junction bases left unmatched: 7. Germline V gives CDR1 LGHNA, CDR2 YNFKEQ. The CDR3 sequence: CASSPAGQGINEQFF. For the CDR3, the DNA is TGTGCCAGCAGCCCCGCGGGACAGGGGATAAATGAGCAGTTCTTC.

The rearrangement uses TRBV5-1 and TRBJ1-4; D is uncertain. From germline, CDR1 is SGHRS and CDR2 YFSETQ. Between the trimmed V and J ends, which lost 3 bases and 0 bases, there was a span of 9 bases. CDR3 length equals 15 residues. Here the CDR3 reads CASSSAEATNEKLFF. The DNA for the CDR3 is TGCGCCAGCAGCTCCGCAGAGGCAACTAATGAAAAACTGTTTTTT. Filled out from reference TRBV5-1 and TRBJ1-4, the complete variable domain reads KAGVTQTPRYLIKTRGQQVTLSCSPISGHRSVSWYQQTPGQGLQFLFEYFSETQRNKGNFPGRFSGRQFSNSRSEMNVSTLELGDSALYLCASSSAEATNEKLFFGSGTQLSVL.

The J gene is TRBJ1-4, the V gene TRBV19; the match to TRBD1 covers 7 bases. Trimming at V came to 6 bases and at J to 1 base, leaving 5 bases not matched to a gene. There are 15 residues in the CDR3. In germline, CDR1 is LNHDA, CDR2 SQIVND (reference sequence). The chain's CDR3 is CASRDRQRTNEKLFF. The CDR3 DNA sequence: TGTGCCAGTAGGGACAGGCAGCGAACTAATGAAAAACTGTTTTTT.

The chain links TRBV6-5 to TRBJ1-5, with 7 nucleotides matching TRBD1. This CDR3 region has 14 residues. Unmatched junction bases numbered 5, after V lost 6 bases and J lost 3 bases. From germline, CDR1 is MNHEY and CDR2 SVGAGI. CDR3 amino acids: CASRPGQFNQPQHF. Written as DNA, the CDR3 is TGTGCCAGCAGACCGGGACAGTTCAATCAGCCCCAGCATTTT.

The chain links TRBV5-1 to TRBJ2-5; TRBD1 aligns across 7 bases. The CDR3 is 15 amino acids. V lost 4 bases to trimming and J lost 1 base; unmatched junction nucleotides: 7. The germline V gene has CDR1 SGHRS and CDR2 YFSETQ. Here the CDR3 reads CASSREQGPQETQYF. The CDR3 nucleotides read TGCGCCAGCAGCCGGGAACAGGGGCCCCAAGAGACCCAGTACTTC.

In its sample, this clone was seen once. The chain is built from TRBV6-6 and TRBJ2-2; 7 nucleotides agree with TRBD2. The ends lost 6 bases at V and 5 bases at J; junction bases unmatched: 9. The CDR3 has 15 residues. CDR1 and CDR2 (germline): MNHNY, SVGAGI (reference sequence). The DNA for the CDR3 is TGTGCCAGCAGCAGGGACGGGGGGAGGACCGGGGAGCTGTTTTTT. Its protein is CASSRDGGRTGELFF.